The next 18 T cell receptor beta chains were all read from a single sample in a study of read filtering for tumor transcriptome and immune sequencing. The library was built from roughly 400 ng RNA with molecular barcoded adaptors for alpha/delta and beta/gamma chains. From the reads, TCRdb called clonotypes with MiXCR, one entry per CDR3 protein. The table lists 100,000 to 150,000 distinct CDR3 sequences, approximately 12% of them singletons, with 9.5% to 11% in the top ten. Sample: a population of CD138-negative cells sorted from bone marrow. The source of these receptors is a donor over 35 with multiple myeloma.

V usage is TRBV19 and J usage is TRBJ2-3; TRBD1 matches 9 bases. The germline V gene encodes CDR1 LNHDA and CDR2 SQIVND (reference sequence). The ends lost 7 bases at V and 5 bases at J; junction bases unmatched: 10. The CDR3 has 15 residues. The CDR3, as DNA: TGTGCCAGTAACAGTGGACAGGGGATCGGAGATACGCAGTATTTT. The encoded protein is CASNSGQGIGDTQYF.

The DNA for the CDR3 is TGTGCCAGCAGCCAAGTACCAGGGGCCACCGGGGAGCTGTTTTTT. Translation gives CASSQVPGATGELFF. The chain combines TRBV3-1 with TRBJ2-2, with D possibly matching TRBD1 (6 bases). The CDR3 has 15 amino acids. From germline, CDR1 is LGHDT and CDR2 YNNKEL (reference sequence). Trimming removed 1 base at V and 4 bases at J, with 10 bases between. Looking up the rest from reference TRBV3-1 and TRBJ2-2 gives the full variable domain: DTAVSQTPKYLVTQMGNDKSIKCEQNLGHDTMYWYKQDSKKFLKIMFSYNNKELIINETVPNRFSPKSPDKAHLNLHINSLELGDSAVYFCASSQVPGATGELFFGEGSRLTVL.

This clonotype was observed many times. The rearrangement uses TRBV20-1 and TRBJ1-2; D not certain. CDR3 length equals 10 residues. Trimming took off 0 bases at V and 7 bases at J, with 3 bases between the two ends. In germline, CDR1 is DFQATT, CDR2 SNEGSKA (reference sequence). DNA of the CDR3: TGCAGTGCTAGAGATGCTGGCTACACCTTC. Amino acids: CSARDAGYTF.

This clonotype was recorded at least ten times. The chain's CDR3 is CASSQVSGVMGDEQFF. CDR3 DNA sequence: TGTGCCAGCAGCCAAGTAAGCGGGGTTATGGGCGATGAGCAGTTCTTC. This chain connects TRBV3-1 to TRBJ2-1, with 7 bases aligning to TRBD2. Germline V gives CDR1 LGHDT, CDR2 YNNKEL (reference sequence). V was pared by 1 base and J by 8 bases, with 11 bases of the junction left unmatched. The CDR3 has 16 amino acids.

This clonotype was found many times. The junction differs from germline at one of its ends, possibly a read error. V usage is TRBV6-5 and J usage is TRBJ2-5; D gene ambiguous. The CDR3 totals 12 residues. Looked up from germline, CDR1 is MNHEY and CDR2 is SVGAGI. The CDR3 reads CASSPSGETQYF. DNA of the CDR3: TGTGCTAGCAGCCCCTCCGGGGAGACCCAGTACTTC.

The sample holds one count of this clonotype. V and J are TRBV6-6 and TRBJ1-5, with D hard to call. The CDR3 covers 12 residues. Between the trimmed V and J ends, which lost 7 bases and 2 bases, there was a span of 6 bases. Germline values: CDR1 MNHNY, CDR2 SVGAGI (reference sequence). The CDR3 here is CASKSGNQPQHF. CDR3 nucleotides: TGTGCCAGCAAATCAGGCAATCAGCCCCAGCATTTT.

This clonotype has a count of ten or more. The chain carries TRBV2 and TRBJ1-5; unclear D gene. V lost 4 bases to trimming and J lost 2 bases, with 12 bases between them. CDR1 is SNHLY, CDR2 FYNNEI, per germline. This CDR3 comprises 15 residues. The CDR3 DNA reads TGTGCCAGCAGTGCGATGGAAACAGGCAATCAGCCCCAGCATTTT. This gives the protein CASSAMETGNQPQHF.

The sample holds many counts of this clonotype. The chain recombines TRBV19 with TRBJ2-1; 12 bases line up with TRBD2. The CDR3 is 15 residues long. Germline assignment: CDR1 LNHDA and CDR2 SQIVND (reference sequence). V lost 4 bases, J lost 5 bases, and 3 bases stayed unmatched. This CDR3 is CASSTLAGGNNEQFF. The CDR3 DNA reads TGTGCCAGTAGTACACTAGCGGGAGGCAACAATGAGCAGTTCTTC.

This clonotype was counted ten times or more. This sequence joins TRBV5-4 and TRBJ2-7, with TRBD2 as a possible D gene (5 bases). CDR1 SGHNT and CDR2 YYREEE come from the germline V gene (reference sequence). The CDR3 has 16 residues. Deletions cut 3 bases from V and 4 bases from J, with 20 bases between. CDR3 sequence (DNA): TGTGCCAGCAGCTCCCTCAAGACCCGAACGGGGTACGAGCAGTACTTC. As protein: CASSSLKTRTGYEQYF.

In this sample, this clonotype turned up many times. The genes are TRBV12-3 or TRBV12-4 and TRBJ1-1; possible D gene TRBD1, 5 bases. With 7 bases removed from V and 0 bases from J, the gap between germline ends came to 18 bases. The CDR3 has 16 amino acids. CDR3 nucleotides: TGTGCCAGCACCGTAGGGGTTTCCGACTTGAACACTGAAGCTTTCTTT. It is translated as CASTVGVSDLNTEAFF.

This clonotype is classed as medium-sized. This sequence joins TRBV19 and TRBJ2-1; TRBD2 matches at 9 bases. Unmatched junction bases numbered 8, after V lost 1 base and J lost 7 bases. CDR1 is LNHDA, CDR2 SQIVND, per germline (reference sequence). The length of the CDR3 is 16 residues. DNA for the CDR3: TGTGCCAGTAGTATAGCCGGCGGGAGGGCCCAGAATGAGCAGTTCTTC. This translates into CASSIAGGRAQNEQFF.

Of note for this clonotype: It may be a read error: a sequence one base away is much more abundant. CDR3 region: CASQGTTEETQCF. CDR3 nucleotides: TGTGCCAGCCAGGGTACAACAGAAGAGACCCAGTGCTTC. The J gene is TRBJ2-5, the V gene TRBV28; D is perhaps TRBD1 (5 bases). This CDR3 spans 13 amino acids. The germline V gene has CDR1 MDHEN and CDR2 SYDVKM.

Points on this clonotype: A much bigger clone sits one base away, suggesting this may be a read error. The V call is TRBV3-1, the J call TRBJ2-5; D uncertain. The germline CDR1 and CDR2 sequences are LGHDT and YNNKEL (reference sequence). The CDR3 has 15 amino acids. CDR3 residues: CARSPSWAVQETQYF. CDR3 DNA: TGTGCCAGGAGCCCCTCATGGGCCGTGCAAGAGACCCAGTACTTC.

This clonotype was seen many times. CDR3 in DNA: TGCAGTGCTAGCCCCCGGGACAGCACCGAAGGTCGGGGGGCCCGGAGGACCCAGTACTTC. Translated, it gives CSASPRDSTEGRGARRTQYF. The chain has TRBV20-1 and TRBJ2-5; the D gene could be TRBD1 or TRBD2 (7 bases each). Germline CDR1 and CDR2: DFQATT and SNEGSKA (reference sequence). Trimming took off 3 bases at V and 7 bases at J, with 36 bases between the two ends. CDR3 size: 20 residues.

As to this clonotype: A much larger clone sits a single nucleotide away, making a read error possible. The CDR3 DNA sequence: TGTGCCAGCAGTGACTCGATAATTGGGGGGGCCTCAGATAGGCAGTATTTT. It specifies CASSDSIIGGASDRQYF. V gene TRBV6-4 combines with J gene TRBJ2-3; perhaps TRBD2 as D (7 bases). The CDR3 spans 17 residues. The V gene's germline CDR1 is MRHNA and CDR2 SNTAGT.

This clonotype was seen repeatedly, ten times or more. CDR3 amino acids: CATSRGRGGYEQYF. The CDR3 DNA reads TGTGCCACCAGCAGAGGCCGGGGGGGCTACGAGCAGTACTTC. The V and J genes are TRBV15 and TRBJ2-7; 8 bases line up with TRBD2. Germline V gene data show CDR1 as LNHNV and CDR2 as YYDKDF (reference sequence). V lost 1 base and J lost 3; bases outside the gene matches: 2. This CDR3 has 14 amino acids.

This sequence joins TRBV6-1 and TRBJ2-3; 8 nucleotides match TRBD2. Germline V gene data show CDR1 as MNHNS and CDR2 as SASEGT. CDR3 length equals 15 residues. V was clipped by 6 bases and J by 7 bases; unmatched bases: 12. CDR3 DNA sequence: TGTGCCAGCAGCGAGGAGCGGGAGTTATCCTATACGCAGTATTTT. Protein product: CASSEERELSYTQYF.

This clonotype was observed a handful of times. This chain joins TRBV3-1 and TRBJ1-2; D is uncertain. Germline V gene lookup returns CDR1 LGHDT and CDR2 YNNKEL (reference sequence). V lost 0 bases and J 8 bases, leaving 13 bases between the germline ends. The CDR3 has 14 residues. As DNA, the CDR3 is TGTGCCAGCAGCCAAGATTCGGAGGCGGAGGGCTACACCTTC. Amino acid sequence: CASSQDSEAEGYTF. The full variable domain, rest sourced from reference TRBV3-1 and TRBJ1-2, is DTAVSQTPKYLVTQMGNDKSIKCEQNLGHDTMYWYKQDSKKFLKIMFSYNNKELIINETVPNRFSPKSPDKAHLNLHINSLELGDSAVYFCASSQDSEAEGYTFGSGTRLTVV.